The 20 T cell receptor beta chains below come from one sample, sequenced in a study of CD8+CD57+ T cells in acquired aplastic anemia. Flow cytometry had shown expanded CD8+CD57+ cells in the patients chosen for sequencing. Genomic DNA acted as the template from which TCR beta VDJ combination and CDR3 sequence profiling were carried out. TCRdb re-called the reads with MiXCR, one entry per CDR3 protein. The sample shows approximately 80,000 distinct CDR3 sequences, roughly 70% of them seen only once. What was sequenced was sorted CD4+, CD8+, or CD8+CD57+ T cells (not recorded which) from PBMCs. Receptors were obtained from a human donor with aplastic anemia.

J is TRBJ1-3 and V is TRBV7-9, with TRBD1 identical over 7 bases. V trimming: 5 bases; J trimming: 4 bases; junction bases outside the gene matches: 8. This CDR3 is 15 amino acids long. Germline V gene data show CDR1 as SEHNR and CDR2 as FQNEAQ (reference sequence). The CDR3 DNA sequence: TGTGCCAGCAGCCTTGACAGGGTGGGAGGAAACACCATATATTTT. Encoded protein: CASSLDRVGGNTIYF.

V and J are TRBV6-5 and TRBJ1-6; perhaps TRBD1 as D (5 bases). V gave up 4 bases and J gave up 7 bases, with 14 bases separating them. Germline V gene lookup returns CDR1 MNHEY and CDR2 SVGAGI. CDR3 length: 15 amino acids. In DNA, the CDR3 is TGTGCCAGCAGTTCCACCACAGGCCTAAATTCACCCCTCCACTTT. Amino acid sequence: CASSSTTGLNSPLHF.

The V call is TRBV20-1, the J call TRBJ1-5; 8 bases agree with TRBD1. The CDR3 length is 14 residues. CDR1 and CDR2 (germline): DFQATT, SNEGSKA (reference sequence). V lost 2 bases to trimming and J lost 4 bases; unmatched junction nucleotides: 4. As DNA, the CDR3 is TGCAGTGCTAGAAGGACAGGGAGAAATCAGCCCCAGCATTTT. Protein product: CSARRTGRNQPQHF.

The table lists this clonotype with a few counts. This chain joins TRBV15 and TRBJ1-2; no clear D gene. The germline CDR1 and CDR2 sequences are LNHNV and YYDKDF (reference sequence). V was clipped by 0 bases and J by 8 bases, with 13 bases between them. The CDR3 covers 14 residues. CDR3 sequence: CATSREGGSLGYTF. CDR3 bases: TGTGCCACCAGCAGAGAGGGAGGCAGCTTAGGCTACACCTTC.

By share, this clonotype counts as medium-sized. This chain links TRBV13 with TRBJ1-6; D call uncertain. CDR1 and CDR2 (germline): PRHDT, FYEKMQ (reference sequence). CDR3 size: 16 residues. V lost 5 bases and J lost 6, with 17 bases in between. The CDR3: CASSPPVAWGNSPLHF. In nucleotides, the CDR3 is TGTGCCAGCAGCCCACCGGTGGCATGGGGTAATTCACCCCTCCACTTT.

This chain connects TRBV7-6 to TRBJ2-5; 7 bases align to TRBD2. The germline V gene has CDR1 SGHVS and CDR2 FNYEAQ. V was clipped by 0 bases and J by 1 base; unmatched bases: 5. The CDR3 length is 16 residues. This chain's CDR3 is CASSLAPSGTQETQYF. CDR3 sequence (DNA): TGTGCCAGCAGCTTAGCGCCTAGCGGAACCCAAGAGACCCAGTACTTC.

CDR3 sequence (DNA): TGCGCCATCCAGACGGACTCCTACGAGCAGTACTTC. Encoded protein: CAIQTDSYEQYF. The gene calls are TRBV10-2 and TRBJ2-7; D gene unclear. Trimming stripped 10 bases from V and 0 bases from J, with 10 bases between. Germline lookup yields CDR1 WSHSY and CDR2 SAAADI. The CDR3 contains 12 residues.

The chain recombines TRBV15 with TRBJ2-7; D may correspond to TRBD1 or TRBD2 (5 bases each). This CDR3 contains 14 residues. The germline V gene encodes CDR1 LNHNV and CDR2 YYDKDF (reference sequence). Deletions cut 5 bases from V and 2 bases from J, with 13 bases between. The DNA for the CDR3 is TGTGCCACCAGCCCGGGGCGAGGGACCTACGAGCAGTACTTC. This gives the protein CATSPGRGTYEQYF. The full variable domain, in which reference TRBV15 and TRBJ2-7 provide the parts outside the CDR3, is DAMVIQNPRYQVTQFGKPVTLSCSQTLNHNVMYWYQQKSSQAPKLLFHYYDKDFNNEADTPDNFQSRRPNTSFCFLDIRSPGLGDTAMYLCATSPGRGTYEQYFGPGTRLTVT.

This clonotype was seen at least ten times. This sequence joins TRBV9 and TRBJ2-1; D gene ambiguous. Between the trimmed V and J ends, which lost 0 bases and 4 bases, there was a span of 8 bases. CDR1 SGDLS and CDR2 YYNGEE come from the germline V gene. This CDR3 is built from 14 residues. The CDR3 is CASSVASAYNEQFF. The DNA for the CDR3 is TGTGCCAGCAGCGTAGCGTCGGCTTACAATGAGCAGTTCTTC. Drawing the rest from reference TRBV9 and TRBJ2-1, the complete variable domain is DSGVTQTPKHLITATGQRVTLRCSPRSGDLSVYWYQQSLDQGLQFLIQYYNGEERAKGNILERFSAQQFPDLHSELNLSSLELGDSALYFCASSVASAYNEQFFGPGTRLTVL.

The chain carries TRBV10-3 and TRBJ2-7; D uncertain. V was shortened by 0 bases and J by 7 bases, with 7 bases between the two germline ends. The germline V gene has CDR1 ENHRY and CDR2 SYGVKD. The CDR3 spans 12 residues. The CDR3 is CAISESDREQYF. Written as DNA, the CDR3 is TGTGCCATCAGTGAGTCGGATAGAGAGCAGTACTTC.

This clonotype was detected only once. The CDR3 protein is CSVEDDVGGVSYEQYF. In nucleotides, the CDR3 is TGCAGCGTTGAAGACGACGTAGGCGGCGTCTCCTACGAGCAGTACTTC. The chain uses TRBV29-1 and TRBJ2-7; D remains unclear. Germline loops: CDR1 SQVTM, CDR2 ANQGSEA. Trimming left V 0 bases short and J 0 bases short, with 15 bases between. This CDR3 comprises 16 residues.

This clonotype was seen many times. The chain employs TRBV5-6 and TRBJ2-7; TRBD2 might be the D (5 bases). The CDR3 is made up of 12 amino acids. V was clipped by 0 bases and J by 7 bases, with 8 bases between them. CDR1 is SGHDT, CDR2 YYEEEE, per germline. CDR3 sequence reads: CASSLGSGEQYF. The CDR3 DNA sequence: TGTGCCAGCAGCTTGGGTTCGGGGGAGCAGTACTTC.

The chain has TRBV7-9 and TRBJ1-1, with D uncertain. Trimming left V 4 bases short and J 8 bases short, with 11 bases between. The CDR3 has 12 amino acids. Germline-derived CDR1 and CDR2 are SEHNR and FQNEAQ (reference sequence). CDR3 protein: CASSSIVEEAFF. CDR3 nucleotides: TGTGCCAGCAGCTCGATAGTAGAGGAAGCTTTCTTT.

The CDR3 here is CSATPYRVSYEQYF. For the CDR3, the DNA is TGCAGTGCTACCCCCTACAGGGTTTCGTACGAGCAGTACTTC. The rearrangement uses TRBV20-1 and TRBJ2-7; possible D gene TRBD1, 6 bases. CDR1 and CDR2 (germline): DFQATT, SNEGSKA (reference sequence). There are 14 residues in the CDR3. V dropped 4 bases and J dropped 4 bases, with 17 bases sitting between them.

The genes are TRBV7-2 and TRBJ1-2, with D perhaps matching TRBD1 (5 bases). The germline V gene encodes CDR1 SGHTA and CDR2 FQGNSA. V was clipped by 3 bases and J by 7 bases, with 9 bases between them. The CDR3 totals 12 residues. DNA of the CDR3: TGTGCCAGCAGCTTGGGGCCTCGTGGCTACACCTTC. It yields the protein CASSLGPRGYTF.

The chain combines TRBV2 with TRBJ2-3; 13 nucleotides agree with TRBD2. Germline lookup yields CDR1 SNHLY and CDR2 FYNNEI. Germline trimming cut 7 bases from V and 10 bases from J; bases unmatched to any gene: 8. The CDR3 is made up of 14 amino acids. The CDR3 DNA follows: TGTGCCAGCACCGGACTAGCGGGGGCCGGTGCGCAGTATTTT. This encodes CASTGLAGAGAQYF.

The CDR3 DNA reads TGTGCCAGCAGTTTTATGGCCCCACCAGCTAACTATGGCTACACCTTC. Protein product: CASSFMAPPANYGYTF. J is TRBJ1-2 and V is TRBV12-3 or TRBV12-4; D call uncertain. Trimming shortened V by 3 bases and J by 0 bases, and 14 bases separated the two germline ends. The CDR3 sequence is 16 residues long.

Note on this clonotype: Its ends do not fully match the called genes, so a read error is possible. The chain employs TRBV15 and TRBJ2-7; 7 bases agree with TRBD1. The CDR3 covers 15 residues. Germline V gene sequence: CDR1 LNHNV, CDR2 YYDKDF (reference sequence). CDR3 sequence: CATSGDRAKLGEQYF. The DNA of the CDR3 is TGTGCCACCAGCGGAGACAGGGCAAAACTCGGCGAGCAGTACTTC.

This clonotype was seen a handful of times. The V gene is TRBV6-5, the J gene TRBJ1-1; D unresolved. The CDR3 is 13 residues long. Germline loops: CDR1 MNHEY, CDR2 SVGAGI. The V and J ends lost 2 bases and 0 bases respectively, with 4 bases between them. Written as DNA, the CDR3 is TGTGCCAGCAGTTACGACCTGAACACTGAAGCTTTCTTT. This encodes CASSYDLNTEAFF.

The chain has TRBV19 and TRBJ2-7; weak D call: TRBD1 (6 bases). This CDR3 comprises 13 residues. Per germline, CDR1 LNHDA and CDR2 SQIVND (reference sequence). Deletions cut 3 bases from V and 2 bases from J, with 8 bases between. The chain's CDR3 is CASSMGAAYEQYF. The DNA of the CDR3 is TGTGCCAGTAGTATGGGGGCGGCCTACGAGCAGTACTTC.